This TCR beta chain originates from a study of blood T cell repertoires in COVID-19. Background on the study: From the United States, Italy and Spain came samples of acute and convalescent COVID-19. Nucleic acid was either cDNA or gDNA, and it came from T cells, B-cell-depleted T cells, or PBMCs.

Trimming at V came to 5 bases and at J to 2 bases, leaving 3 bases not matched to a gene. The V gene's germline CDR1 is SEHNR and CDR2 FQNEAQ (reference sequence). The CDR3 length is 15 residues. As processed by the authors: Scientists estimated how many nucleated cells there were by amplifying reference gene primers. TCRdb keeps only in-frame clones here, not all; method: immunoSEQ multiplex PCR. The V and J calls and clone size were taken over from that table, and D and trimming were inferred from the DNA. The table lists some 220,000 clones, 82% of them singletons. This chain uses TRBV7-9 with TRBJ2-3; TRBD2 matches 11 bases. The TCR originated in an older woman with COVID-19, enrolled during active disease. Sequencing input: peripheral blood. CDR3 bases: TGTGCCAGCAGCCTGACTAGCGGGGACACAGATACGCAGTATTTT. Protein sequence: CASSLTSGDTDTQYF.